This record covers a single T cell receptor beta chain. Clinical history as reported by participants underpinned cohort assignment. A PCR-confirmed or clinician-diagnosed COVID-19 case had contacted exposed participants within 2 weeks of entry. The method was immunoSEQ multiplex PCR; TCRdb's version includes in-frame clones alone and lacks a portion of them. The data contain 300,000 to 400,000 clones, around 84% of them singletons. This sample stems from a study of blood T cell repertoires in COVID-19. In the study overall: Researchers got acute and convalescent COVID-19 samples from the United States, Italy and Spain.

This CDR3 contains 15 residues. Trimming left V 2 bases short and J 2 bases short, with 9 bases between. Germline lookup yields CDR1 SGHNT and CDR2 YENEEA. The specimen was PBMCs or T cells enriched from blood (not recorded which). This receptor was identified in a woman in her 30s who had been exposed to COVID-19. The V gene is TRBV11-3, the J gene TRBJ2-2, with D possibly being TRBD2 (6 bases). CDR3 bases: TGTGCCAGCAGCTTAAGGGGAGGCAACACCGGGGAGCTGTTTTTT. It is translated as CASSLRGGNTGELFF.